The 25 T cell receptor beta chains given below trace back to one sample, sequenced in a study of blood T cells in healthy people across ages. Primers used in a second PCR of about 6 to 11 cycles were a sample-barcoded 5' primer and a J-beta primer mix. TCRdb reanalysed the 5' RACE reads using MiXCR and keeps one entry per CDR3 protein. In the table there are fewer than 950,000 distinct CDR3 sequences, 36% of which are singletons. Sequenced material: blood. The source of these receptors is a man between 18 and 29 years old in good health.

This clonotype was detected ten times or more. The chain carries TRBV7-2 and TRBJ2-1, with D maybe TRBD2 (6 bases). CDR3 length: 14 residues. Trimming left V 5 bases short and J 8 bases short, with 16 bases between. CDR1 and CDR2 (germline): SGHTA, FQGNSA. The CDR3 spells CASSPNYGGYEQFF. The DNA for the CDR3 is TGTGCCAGCAGCCCAAACTATGGGGGGTATGAGCAGTTCTTC.

Worth noting for this clonotype: A read error may be the cause here, since a much bigger clone is one base away. The V call is TRBV12-3 or TRBV12-4, the J call TRBJ2-3; D not resolved. Trimming took 1 base from V and 5 from J, leaving 13 bases between them. The CDR3 contains 15 residues. CDR3 protein: CASSLGRFMGDTQYF. The DNA of the CDR3 is TGTGCCAGCAGTTTAGGCAGGTTTATGGGAGATACGCAGTATTTT.

This clonotype was recorded only once. This chain links TRBV5-1 with TRBJ2-5; D is undetermined. This CDR3 spans 12 amino acids. The V gene's germline CDR1 is SGHRS and CDR2 YFSETQ. V lost 4 bases and J 5 bases, leaving 9 bases between the germline ends. CDR3: CASSRPPETQYF. The CDR3 DNA reads TGCGCCAGCAGCCGCCCCCCGGAGACCCAGTACTTC.

Note on this clonotype: A read error is possible here, since a much larger clone lies one base away. The rearrangement links TRBV29-1 to TRBJ2-5; 9 nucleotides agree with TRBD1. J gave up 11 bases and V 6 bases, and 19 bases lay outside the gene matches. The CDR3 is made up of 15 amino acids. Per the germline V gene, CDR1 is SQVTM and CDR2 is ANQGSEA. CDR3 residues: CSVHLLQGAYNEQYF. The DNA of the CDR3 is TGCAGCGTCCATTTATTACAGGGGGCATACAATGAGCAGTACTTC.

The rearrangement uses TRBV7-2 and TRBJ1-6; D not resolved. Germline V gene lookup returns CDR1 SGHTA and CDR2 FQGNSA. The CDR3 sequence is 13 residues long. Trimming removed 6 bases from V and 9 bases from J, with 12 bases in between. The CDR3 nucleotides are TGTGCCAGCAGTTCCGGACCTCTTTCACCCCTCCACTTT. Translation gives CASSSGPLSPLHF.

This chain joins TRBV5-1 and TRBJ2-3; 9 nucleotides align to TRBD2. The CDR3 covers 14 residues. Germline CDR1 and CDR2: SGHRS and YFSETQ. The V segment lost 7 bases and the J segment 4 bases; nucleotides outside the gene matches: 7. This chain's CDR3 is CASARRGGADTQYF. The CDR3 nucleotides read TGCGCCAGCGCACGGCGGGGGGGAGCAGATACGCAGTATTTT.

This clonotype was counted a few times. V gene TRBV7-9 combines with J gene TRBJ2-1, with D perhaps TRBD1 (5 bases). From germline, CDR1 is SEHNR and CDR2 FQNEAQ (reference sequence). The length of the CDR3 is 13 residues. V was shortened by 5 bases and J by 5 bases, with 10 bases between the two germline ends. CDR3: CASSPDSHNEQFF. CDR3 nucleotides: TGTGCCAGCAGCCCCGACAGCCACAATGAGCAGTTCTTC.

This clonotype was found a few times. The gene calls are TRBV10-3 and TRBJ2-7; tentatively, D is TRBD1 (5 bases). CDR1 and CDR2 (germline): ENHRY, SYGVKD. The CDR3 covers 14 residues. Trimming cost V 5 bases and J 0 bases, with 11 bases left between them. The CDR3 DNA sequence: TGTGCCATCAGTCCCTGGCAGGGCTCCTACGAGCAGTACTTC. Translation gives CAISPWQGSYEQYF.

The CDR3 protein is CASSSDRGKYQPQHF. Here the CDR3 DNA reads TGTGCCAGCAGCTCCGACAGGGGAAAATATCAGCCCCAGCATTTT. V and J are TRBV7-8 and TRBJ1-5; TRBD1 matches 8 bases. The CDR3 is 15 amino acids. Germline trimming cut 4 bases from V and 5 bases from J; bases unmatched to any gene: 7. Germline CDR1 reads SGHVS; CDR2 reads FQNEAQ.

The genes are TRBV4-1 and TRBJ1-2; D perhaps matches TRBD1 (6 bases). CDR1 and CDR2 (germline): MGHRA, YSYEKL. The CDR3 loop spans 15 amino acids. The V gene lost 5 bases and the J gene lost 7 bases, with 20 bases spanning the gap. This chain's CDR3 is CASSSKGGGLVGYTF. CDR3 nucleotides: TGCGCCAGCAGCTCCAAAGGTGGGGGGCTGGTTGGCTACACCTTC.

This chain uses TRBV3-1 with TRBJ2-5, with TRBD1 identical over 9 bases. Losses at the gene ends were 9 bases for V and 5 bases for J; bases not matched to a gene: 7. Germline V gene lookup returns CDR1 LGHDT and CDR2 YNNKEL (reference sequence). This CDR3 region has 13 residues. CDR3 loop: CARSTGGGETQYF. CDR3 in DNA: TGTGCCAGGTCAACAGGGGGCGGGGAGACCCAGTACTTC.

This clonotype was observed a few times. The chain is built from TRBV4-2 and TRBJ2-3; unclear D gene. V gave up 1 base and J gave up 2 bases, with 16 bases separating them. From germline, CDR1 is LGHNA and CDR2 YNFKEQ. This CDR3 spans 17 amino acids. The CDR3: CASSQVGRQSPTDTQYF. As DNA, the CDR3 is TGTGCCAGCAGCCAAGTGGGTCGGCAGAGTCCCACAGATACGCAGTATTTT.

V is TRBV29-1 and J is TRBJ2-7; 8 bases match TRBD2. V lost 4 bases and J lost 3; bases outside the gene matches: 14. The CDR3 runs to 16 residues. The V gene's germline CDR1 is SQVTM and CDR2 ANQGSEA. CDR3 DNA: TGCAGCGTTGGTTCTGCCGGGACTAGGACCCGCTACGAGCAGTACTTC. This encodes CSVGSAGTRTRYEQYF.

This clonotype was recorded many times. V usage is TRBV7-9 and J usage is TRBJ1-1; 8 nucleotides align to TRBD1. CDR3 size: 14 residues. Trimming removed 5 bases from V and 1 base from J; junction bases left unmatched: 3. Germline loops: CDR1 SEHNR, CDR2 FQNEAQ (reference sequence). CDR3 nucleotides: TGTGCCAGCAGCCAGGGGGCGGCGAACACTGAAGCTTTCTTT. Its protein is CASSQGAANTEAFF.

V usage is TRBV7-8 and J usage is TRBJ2-1; a possible D gene is TRBD1 (7 bases). V dropped 2 bases and J dropped 4 bases, with 21 bases sitting between them. This CDR3 region has 18 residues. The germline gives CDR1 SGHVS, CDR2 FQNEAQ. The CDR3 loop is CASSLQEEGASIYNEQFF. CDR3 sequence (DNA): TGTGCCAGCAGCTTACAGGAGGAGGGGGCATCGATTTACAATGAGCAGTTCTTC.

The chain combines TRBV27 with TRBJ2-7; the match to TRBD2 covers 9 bases. The CDR3 is made up of 17 amino acids. Trimming cost V 6 bases and J 0 bases; bases outside gene matches: 12. Germline CDR1 is MNHEY and CDR2 is SMNVEV (reference sequence). Here the CDR3 reads CASSPRGAGGFSYEQYF. As DNA, the CDR3 is TGTGCCAGCAGCCCCCGGGGAGCGGGGGGATTCTCCTACGAGCAGTACTTC.

Concerning this clonotype: One end of the junction does not line up with germline, which may come from a read error. The chain recombines TRBV19 with TRBJ2-1, with 8 bases fitting TRBD1. Per germline, CDR1 LNHDA and CDR2 SQIVND (reference sequence). The CDR3 loop spans 16 amino acids. The CDR3 DNA reads as TGTGCCAGTAGTACCCTAGACAGGGGCCTAGACAAGGAGCAGTTCTTC. Translation gives CASSTLDRGLDKEQFF.

This clonotype came up a few times. The chain joins TRBV30 to TRBJ2-1; D perhaps matches TRBD2 (5 bases). V was trimmed by 3 bases and J by 9 bases, leaving 9 bases between them. From germline, CDR1 is GTSNPN and CDR2 SVGIG (reference sequence). CDR3 size: 11 residues. The DNA of the CDR3 is TGTGCCTGGAGGTCGGGGAGTGAGCAGTTCTTC. It specifies CAWRSGSEQFF. The full variable domain, in which reference TRBV30 and TRBJ2-1 provide the parts outside the CDR3, is SQTIHQWPATLVQPVGSPLSLECTVEGTSNPNLYWYRQAAGRGLQLLFYSVGIGQISSEVPQNLSASRPQDRQFILSSKKLLLSDSGFYLCAWRSGSEQFFGPGTRLTVL.

The V and J genes are TRBV20-1 and TRBJ2-7; tentatively, D is TRBD1 (6 bases). The J call may be faulty, since TRBJ2-5 better matches the DNA end. CDR3 length equals 14 residues. The germline V gene has CDR1 DFQATT and CDR2 SNEGSKA (reference sequence). The DNA for the CDR3 is TGCAGTGCTACCCGTGCCAGGGGTGGAAAGACCCAGTACTTC. As protein: CSATRARGGKTQYF.

The J gene is TRBJ2-2, the V gene TRBV4-2; 10 nucleotides agree with TRBD2. CDR3 size: 18 residues. With 0 bases clipped from V and 2 bases from J, the junction kept 6 bases outside the gene matches. Germline-derived CDR1 and CDR2 are LGHNA and YNFKEQ. The CDR3 spells CASSQDQAGGTNTGELFF. CDR3 nucleotide sequence: TGTGCCAGCAGCCAAGATCAAGCGGGAGGGACTAACACCGGGGAGCTGTTTTTT.

The chain combines TRBV6-6 with TRBJ2-5; TRBD1 aligns across 7 bases. The V and J ends lost 6 bases and 11 bases, in that order; junction bases with no gene match: 12. Germline values: CDR1 MNHNY, CDR2 SVGAGI (reference sequence). The length of the CDR3 is 13 residues. The CDR3 region has the DNA TGTGCCAGCAGCCCAGGACAGGACAATGAGCAGTACTTC. This translates into CASSPGQDNEQYF.

Only a few counts were recorded for this clonotype. The chain has TRBV29-1 and TRBJ2-1; TRBD1 matches 9 bases. Germline CDR1 SQVTM, CDR2 ANQGSEA. V lost 6 bases to trimming and J lost 4 bases; unmatched junction nucleotides: 10. The CDR3 totals 15 residues. CDR3: CSVAYGTGPYNEQFF. CDR3 coding DNA: TGCAGCGTAGCATACGGGACAGGGCCGTACAATGAGCAGTTCTTC.

This clonotype was detected a few times. The chain has TRBV9 and TRBJ1-2; TRBD1 agrees at 7 bases. The CDR3 spans 12 residues. V gave up 10 bases and J gave up 8 bases; unmatched junction bases: 11. Germline V gives CDR1 SGDLS, CDR2 YYNGEE. CDR3: CASRDRTTGYTF. CDR3 bases: TGTGCCTCCCGGGACAGAACTACAGGCTACACCTTC.

Here the CDR3 reads CASSLGRVLAKNIQYF. The CDR3 nucleotides read TGTGCCAGCAGCTTAGGCAGGGTACTAGCCAAAAACATTCAGTACTTC. V is TRBV7-2 and J is TRBJ2-4; TRBD1 is a possible D gene (5 bases). The V end was cut by 1 base, the J end by 0 bases, with 10 bases between. Per the germline V gene, CDR1 is SGHTA and CDR2 is FQGNSA. The CDR3 runs 16 residues.

V gene TRBV21-1 combines with J gene TRBJ2-3; the table's D call of TRBD1 was not tested on the DNA. TRBV21-1 corresponds to a pseudogene. CDR3 length equals 17 residues. This chain's CDR3 is CASSKEGQGPSTDTQYF. The CDR3 nucleotides read TGTGCCAGCAGCAAAGAGGGCCAGGGACCGTCCACAGATACGCAGTATTTT.